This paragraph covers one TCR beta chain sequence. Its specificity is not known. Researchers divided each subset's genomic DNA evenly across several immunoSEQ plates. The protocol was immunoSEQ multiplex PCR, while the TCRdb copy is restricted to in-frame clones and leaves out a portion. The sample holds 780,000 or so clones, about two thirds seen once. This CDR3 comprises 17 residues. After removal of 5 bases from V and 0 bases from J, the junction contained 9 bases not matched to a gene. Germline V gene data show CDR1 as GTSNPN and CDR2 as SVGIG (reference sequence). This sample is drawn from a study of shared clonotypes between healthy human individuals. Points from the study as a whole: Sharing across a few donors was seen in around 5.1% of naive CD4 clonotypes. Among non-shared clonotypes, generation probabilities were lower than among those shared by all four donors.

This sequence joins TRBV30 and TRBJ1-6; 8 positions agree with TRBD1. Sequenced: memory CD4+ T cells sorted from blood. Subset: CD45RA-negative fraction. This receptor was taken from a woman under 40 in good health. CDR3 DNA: TGTGCCTGGGCGCTTCGGGACAGGCCCTCCTATAATTCACCCCTCCACTTT. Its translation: CAWALRDRPSYNSPLHF.